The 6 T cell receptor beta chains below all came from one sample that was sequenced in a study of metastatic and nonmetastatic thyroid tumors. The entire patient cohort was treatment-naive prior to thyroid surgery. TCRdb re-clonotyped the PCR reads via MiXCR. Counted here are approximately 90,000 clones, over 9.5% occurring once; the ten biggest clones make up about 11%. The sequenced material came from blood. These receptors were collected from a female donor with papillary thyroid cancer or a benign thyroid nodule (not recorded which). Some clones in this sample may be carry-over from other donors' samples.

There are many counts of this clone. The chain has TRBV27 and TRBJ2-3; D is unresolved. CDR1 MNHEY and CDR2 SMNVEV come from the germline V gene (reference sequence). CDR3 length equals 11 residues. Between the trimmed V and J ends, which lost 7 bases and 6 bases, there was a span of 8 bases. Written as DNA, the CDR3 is TGTGCCAGCATGCGGCCGGATACGCAGTATTTT. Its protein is CASMRPDTQYF.

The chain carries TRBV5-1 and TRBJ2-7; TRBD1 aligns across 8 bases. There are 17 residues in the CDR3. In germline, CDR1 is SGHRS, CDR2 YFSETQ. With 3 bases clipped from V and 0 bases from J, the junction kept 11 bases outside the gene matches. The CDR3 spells CASSWPRTGCFSYEQYF. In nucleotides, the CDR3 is TGCGCCAGCAGCTGGCCCCGGACAGGGTGCTTCTCCTACGAGCAGTACTTC. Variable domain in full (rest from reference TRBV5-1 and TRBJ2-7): KAGVTQTPRYLIKTRGQQVTLSCSPISGHRSVSWYQQTPGQGLQFLFEYFSETQRNKGNFPGRFSGRQFSNSRSEMNVSTLELGDSALYLCASSWPRTGCFSYEQYFGPGTRLTVT.

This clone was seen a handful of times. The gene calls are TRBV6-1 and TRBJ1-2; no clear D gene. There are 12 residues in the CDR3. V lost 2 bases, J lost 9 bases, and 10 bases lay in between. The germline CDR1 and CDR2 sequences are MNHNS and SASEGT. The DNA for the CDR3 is TGTGCCAGCAGTGAACAGAAGTGGTGCTACACCTTC. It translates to CASSEQKWCYTF.

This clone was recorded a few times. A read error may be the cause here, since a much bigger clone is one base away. The CDR3 DNA is TGTGCCTGGGGCTTACAGGGGGATGAGCAGTTCTTC. Protein sequence: CAWGLQGDEQFF. The chain links TRBV30 to TRBJ2-1; 8 positions match TRBD1. CDR1 and CDR2 (germline): GTSNPN, SVGIG (reference sequence). The trim removed 5 bases at V and 8 bases at J, leaving 5 bases unmatched. This CDR3 is 12 amino acids long.

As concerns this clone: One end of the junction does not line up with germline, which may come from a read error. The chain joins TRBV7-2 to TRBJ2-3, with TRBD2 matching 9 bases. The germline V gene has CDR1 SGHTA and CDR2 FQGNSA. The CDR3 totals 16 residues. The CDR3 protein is CASILGTSWSTDTQYF. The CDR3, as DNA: TGTGCCAGCATCTTAGGGACTAGCTGGAGTACAGATACGCAGTATTTT.

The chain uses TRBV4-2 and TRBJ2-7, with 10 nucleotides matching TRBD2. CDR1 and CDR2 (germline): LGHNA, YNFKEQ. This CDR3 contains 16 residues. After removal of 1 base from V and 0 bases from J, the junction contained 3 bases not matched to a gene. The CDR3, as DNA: TGTGCCAGCAGCCAAGGGACTAGCGGCTTCTCCTACGAGCAGTACTTC. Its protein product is CASSQGTSGFSYEQYF.